This passage covers 8 T cell receptor beta chains from one sample sequenced in a study of T cells in Graves' hyperthyroidism and ophthalmopathy. RNA transcripts were the template for amplifying TCR beta CDR3 regions. With the HTBI primer set, the TCR CDR3 went through a first round of RT-PCR. MiXCR, applied by TCRdb to the multiplex PCR reads, yields one record per CDR3 protein. This sample has about half a million distinct CDR3 sequences; about 22% occur once, and the top ten carry about 49%. Sequenced material: blood. Receptors were obtained from a woman between 65 and 79 years old with Graves' ophthalmopathy.

This sequence joins TRBV19 and TRBJ1-5; D gene uncertain. V dropped 0 bases and J dropped 4 bases, with 10 bases sitting between them. Germline V gives CDR1 LNHDA, CDR2 SQIVND (reference sequence). The CDR3 extends over 15 amino acids. CDR3 sequence reads: CASSIDPRGNQPQHF. The CDR3 nucleotides are TGTGCCAGTAGTATAGATCCGAGAGGAAATCAGCCCCAGCATTTT.

This clonotype was detected ten times or more. The chain combines TRBV11-1 with TRBJ2-1; D is ambiguous. Germline V gene data show CDR1 as SGHAT and CDR2 as FQDESV (reference sequence). The CDR3 consists of 12 residues. Trimming removed 5 bases at V and 9 bases at J, with 11 bases between. CDR3 amino acids: CASSRPPGEQFF. The CDR3 DNA is TGTGCCAGCAGCCGCCCGCCCGGTGAGCAGTTCTTC.

The chain couples TRBV14 to TRBJ2-7, with 7 bases aligning to TRBD1. The length of the CDR3 is 14 residues. With V trimmed by 3 bases and J by 3 bases, 5 bases remained unmatched. CDR1 and CDR2 (germline): SGHDN, FVKESK. The CDR3 nucleotides read TGTGCCAGCAGCCATGTAAACAGGGGCTACGAGCAGTACTTC. It is translated as CASSHVNRGYEQYF.

This clonotype came up a few times. The genes are TRBV5-8 and TRBJ2-5, with 7 bases identical to TRBD1. Germline V gene data show CDR1 as SGHTS and CDR2 as YDEGEE. V lost 4 bases to trimming and J lost 4 bases; unmatched junction nucleotides: 10. CDR3 length: 15 residues. CDR3 amino acids: CASSTLTGLGETQYF. In DNA form, the CDR3 reads TGTGCCAGCAGCACATTGACAGGGTTGGGAGAGACCCAGTACTTC.

This clonotype was counted at least ten times. The chain couples TRBV11-2 to TRBJ2-7; TRBD1 aligns across 9 bases. The CDR3 length is 17 residues. J lost 3 bases, V lost 2 bases, and 11 bases had no gene match. Germline V gene sequence: CDR1 SGHAT, CDR2 FQNNGV. The CDR3 here is CASSLSTPGTGIYEQYF. The CDR3 nucleotides read TGTGCCAGCAGCTTAAGTACCCCCGGGACAGGGATCTACGAGCAGTACTTC.

This clonotype was found a few times. As DNA, the CDR3 is TGTGCCAGCAGCTCCCAATACAGGGAAGAGACCCAGTACTTC. Amino acid sequence: CASSSQYREETQYF. This chain connects TRBV11-1 to TRBJ2-5, with D possibly being TRBD1 (6 bases). CDR3 size: 14 residues. CDR1 and CDR2 (germline): SGHAT, FQDESV (reference sequence). The V end lost 4 bases, the J end lost 3 bases, and 12 bases lay between the germline ends. Filled out from reference TRBV11-1 and TRBJ2-5, the complete variable domain reads EAEVAQSPRYKITEKSQAVAFWCDPISGHATLYWYRQILGQGPELLVQFQDESVVDDSQLPKDRFSAERLKGVDSTLKIQPAELGDSAMYLCASSSQYREETQYFGPGTRLLVL.

In this sample, this clonotype turned up once. This chain joins TRBV6-2 or TRBV6-3 and TRBJ2-2; 9 bases fit TRBD2. This CDR3 contains 18 residues. V trimming: 2 bases; J trimming: 2 bases; junction bases outside the gene matches: 9. Germline values: CDR1 MNHEY, CDR2 SVGEGT. The CDR3 region is CASSYQGSGRLNTGELFF. The CDR3 bases are TGTGCCAGCAGTTACCAGGGTAGCGGGAGATTAAACACCGGGGAGCTGTTTTTT.

This clonotype has just a few counts. This rearrangement joins TRBV28 to TRBJ1-2; no clear D gene. Between the trimmed V and J ends, which lost 3 bases and 8 bases, there was a span of 13 bases. The CDR3 runs to 13 residues. CDR1 and CDR2 from the germline V gene are MDHEN and SYDVKM. DNA for the CDR3: TGTGCCAGCAGTTTGCCCCCTCCAGGAGGCTACACCTTC. It encodes CASSLPPPGGYTF.